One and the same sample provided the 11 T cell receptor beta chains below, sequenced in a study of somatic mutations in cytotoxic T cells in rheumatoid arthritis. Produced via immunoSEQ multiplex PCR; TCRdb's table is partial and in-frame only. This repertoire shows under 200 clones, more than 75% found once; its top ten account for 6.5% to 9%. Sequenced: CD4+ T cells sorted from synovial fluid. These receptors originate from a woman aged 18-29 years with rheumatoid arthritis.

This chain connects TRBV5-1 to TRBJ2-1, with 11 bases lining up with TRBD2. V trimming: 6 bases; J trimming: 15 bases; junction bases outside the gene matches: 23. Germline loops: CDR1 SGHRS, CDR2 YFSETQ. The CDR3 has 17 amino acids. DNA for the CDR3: TGCGCCAGCAAAGAAATGGGGGGTCTAGCGGGGGGACGAAGTCTGTTCTTC. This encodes CASKEMGGLAGGRSLFF.

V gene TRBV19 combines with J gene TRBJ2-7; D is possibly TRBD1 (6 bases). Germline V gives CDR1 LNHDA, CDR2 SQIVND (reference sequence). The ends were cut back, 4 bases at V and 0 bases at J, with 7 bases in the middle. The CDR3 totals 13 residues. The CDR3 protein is CASSTGHSYEQYF. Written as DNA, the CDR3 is TGTGCCAGTAGTACGGGACACTCCTACGAGCAGTACTTC. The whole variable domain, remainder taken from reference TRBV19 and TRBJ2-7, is DGGITQSPKYLFRKEGQNVTLSCEQNLNHDAMYWYRQDPGQGLRLIYYSQIVNDFQKGDIAEGYSVSREKKESFPLTVTSAQKNPTAFYLCASSTGHSYEQYFGPGTRLTVT.

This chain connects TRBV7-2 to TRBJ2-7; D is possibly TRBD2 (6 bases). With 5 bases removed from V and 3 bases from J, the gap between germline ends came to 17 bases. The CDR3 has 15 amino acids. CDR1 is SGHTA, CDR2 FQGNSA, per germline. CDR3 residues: CASSTSSEGHYEQYF. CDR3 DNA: TGTGCCAGCAGCACATCTAGCGAGGGGCACTACGAGCAGTACTTC.

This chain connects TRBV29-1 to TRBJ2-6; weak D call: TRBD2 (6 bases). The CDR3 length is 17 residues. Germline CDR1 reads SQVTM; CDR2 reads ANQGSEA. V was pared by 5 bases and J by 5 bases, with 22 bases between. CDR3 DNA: TGCAGCGTTACTAGGATACTAGCACAAAGTCGGGCCAACGTCCTGACTTTC. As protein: CSVTRILAQSRANVLTF. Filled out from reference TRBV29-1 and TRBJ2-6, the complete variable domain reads SAVISQKPSRDICQRGTSLTIQCQVDSQVTMMFWYRQQPGQSLTLIATANQGSEATYESGFVIDKFPISRPNLTFSTLTVSNMSPEDSSIYLCSVTRILAQSRANVLTFGAGSRLTVL.

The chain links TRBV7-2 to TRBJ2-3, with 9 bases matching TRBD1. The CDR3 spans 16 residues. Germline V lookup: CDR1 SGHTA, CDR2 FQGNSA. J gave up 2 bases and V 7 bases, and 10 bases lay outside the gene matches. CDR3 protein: CASKKTRTGVTDTQYF. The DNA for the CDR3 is TGTGCCAGCAAAAAGACTAGGACAGGGGTCACAGATACGCAGTATTTT.

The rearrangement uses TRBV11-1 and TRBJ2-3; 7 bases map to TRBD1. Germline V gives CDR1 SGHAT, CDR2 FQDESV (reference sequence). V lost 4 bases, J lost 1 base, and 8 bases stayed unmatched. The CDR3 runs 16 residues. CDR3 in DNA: TGTGCCAGCAGCTCGCTCAGGGGGTCCCGCACAGATACGCAGTATTTT. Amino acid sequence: CASSSLRGSRTDTQYF.

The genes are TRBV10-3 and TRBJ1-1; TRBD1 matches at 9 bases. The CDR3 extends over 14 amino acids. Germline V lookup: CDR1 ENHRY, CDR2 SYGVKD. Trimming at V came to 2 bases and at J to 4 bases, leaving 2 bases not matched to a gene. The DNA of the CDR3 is TGTGCCATCAGTGAGGGACAGGGGAGCACTGAAGCTTTCTTT. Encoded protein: CAISEGQGSTEAFF.

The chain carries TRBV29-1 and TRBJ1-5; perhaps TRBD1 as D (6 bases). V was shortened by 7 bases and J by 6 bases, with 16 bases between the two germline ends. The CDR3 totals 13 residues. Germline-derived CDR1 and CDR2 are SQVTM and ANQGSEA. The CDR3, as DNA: TGCAGCGCGGTCGCGGGGGCGGGTCAGCCCCAGCATTTT. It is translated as CSAVAGAGQPQHF.

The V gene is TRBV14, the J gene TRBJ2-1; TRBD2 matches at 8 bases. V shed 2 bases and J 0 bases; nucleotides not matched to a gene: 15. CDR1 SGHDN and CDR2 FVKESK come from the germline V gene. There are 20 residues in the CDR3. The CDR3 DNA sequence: TGTGCCAGCAGCCAATTATTCGGCGTTCGGGGGGGCGGCTCCTACAATGAGCAGTTCTTC. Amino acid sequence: CASSQLFGVRGGGSYNEQFF.

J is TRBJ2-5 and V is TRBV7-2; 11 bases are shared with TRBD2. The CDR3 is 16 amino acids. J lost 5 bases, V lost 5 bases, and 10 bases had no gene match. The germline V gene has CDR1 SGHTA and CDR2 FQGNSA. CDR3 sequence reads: CASSPLLAGVGETQYF. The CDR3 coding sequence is TGTGCCAGCAGCCCCCTACTAGCGGGAGTCGGTGAGACCCAGTACTTC.

The CDR3 here is CASSLAGDTEAFF. The DNA for the CDR3 is TGTGCCAGCTCACTCGCAGGGGACACTGAAGCTTTCTTT. The chain joins TRBV18 to TRBJ1-1, with D possibly being TRBD1 (6 bases). Germline CDR1 is KGHSH and CDR2 is LQKENI. V was clipped by 4 bases and J by 3 bases, with 9 bases between them. The CDR3 length is 13 residues.